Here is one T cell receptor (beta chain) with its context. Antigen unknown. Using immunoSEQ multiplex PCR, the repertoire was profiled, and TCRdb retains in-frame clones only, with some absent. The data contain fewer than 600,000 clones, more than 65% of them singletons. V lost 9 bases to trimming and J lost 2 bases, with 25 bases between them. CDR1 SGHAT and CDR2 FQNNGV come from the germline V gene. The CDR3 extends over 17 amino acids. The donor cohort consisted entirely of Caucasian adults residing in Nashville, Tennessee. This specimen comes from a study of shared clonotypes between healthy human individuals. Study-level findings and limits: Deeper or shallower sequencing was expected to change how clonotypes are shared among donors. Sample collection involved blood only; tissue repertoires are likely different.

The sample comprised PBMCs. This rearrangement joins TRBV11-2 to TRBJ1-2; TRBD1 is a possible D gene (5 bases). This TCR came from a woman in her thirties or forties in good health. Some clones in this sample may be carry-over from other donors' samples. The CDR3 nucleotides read TGTGCCAGAGCCCTCCCCCTGGGGGGTCAGGCGAACTATGGCTACACCTTC. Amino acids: CARALPLGGQANYGYTF.